This paragraph reports one T cell receptor beta chain. These data are taken from a study of blood T cell repertoires in COVID-19. The overall study: Some COVID-19 samples were acute and others convalescent; all came from the United States, Italy and Spain. T cells, B-cell-depleted T cells, or PBMCs provided the cDNA or gDNA that served as material.

Per the original methods: Estimates of nucleated cell counts were drawn from the amplification of reference gene primers. Data came from immunoSEQ multiplex PCR; TCRdb stores just in-frame clones and leaves some out. D and trimming come from the DNA, and the V and J calls and clone size come from that table. In the table there are 110,000 or so clones, around 80% of which are singletons. The sequenced sample consisted of peripheral blood. The origin of this receptor is a man in his 70s with acute or convalescent COVID-19.

In DNA form, the CDR3 reads TGTGCCAGCAGTTTATGGGGAGCGGGCGAGCAGTACTTC. It codes for CASSLWGAGEQYF. This rearrangement joins TRBV12-3 or TRBV12-4 to TRBJ2-7, with a possible D match to TRBD2 (6 bases). The germline V and J ends were trimmed by 2 bases and 6 bases, with 11 bases remaining between them. CDR3 length equals 13 residues.